Described below is a single TCR beta chain sequence and its context. Some clones are missing from TCRdb's copy, which holds only in-frame ones; the method was immunoSEQ multiplex PCR. This table has approximately 73,000 clones, 92% appearing once. This entry is derived from a study of technical replicates of blood from a handful of donors. V lost 3 bases, J lost 2 bases, and 7 bases stayed unmatched. The CDR3 contains 15 residues. Looked up from germline, CDR1 is MNHNY and CDR2 is SVGAGI (reference sequence). This rearrangement joins TRBV6-6 to TRBJ2-7; TRBD1 matches at 7 bases. The specimen sequenced was T cells isolated from PBMCs. The source is a human donor in good health. The CDR3 reads CASSYEGTAPYEQYF. CDR3 nucleotide sequence: TGTGCCAGCAGTTATGAAGGGACAGCCCCCTACGAGCAGTACTTC.